This T cell receptor (beta chain) was observed in a study of response to subunit inactivated influenza vaccine. TCRdb analysed the RT-PCR reads with MiXCR anew, one entry per CDR3 protein. Of about 780,000 distinct CDR3 sequences in the sample, about a fifth are singletons; the top ten hold about 11%. Regarding the study as a whole: New T cells are recruited in small numbers by each seasonal influenza vaccination, according to the authors' suggestion.

The CDR3 loop spans 13 amino acids. V lost 3 bases and J 4 bases, leaving 7 bases between the germline ends. This clonotype was counted ten times or more. Antigen specificity is unknown. The specimen was PBMCs from blood, collected 5 to 6 days after vaccination. The origin of this receptor is a man aged 50 to 60 who received an inactivated influenza vaccine. This sequence joins TRBV12-3 or TRBV12-4 and TRBJ2-1; D may match TRBD1 or TRBD2 (5 bases each). Here the CDR3 reads CASSFEGYNEQFF. DNA for the CDR3: TGTGCCAGCAGTTTTGAGGGGTACAATGAGCAGTTCTTC.